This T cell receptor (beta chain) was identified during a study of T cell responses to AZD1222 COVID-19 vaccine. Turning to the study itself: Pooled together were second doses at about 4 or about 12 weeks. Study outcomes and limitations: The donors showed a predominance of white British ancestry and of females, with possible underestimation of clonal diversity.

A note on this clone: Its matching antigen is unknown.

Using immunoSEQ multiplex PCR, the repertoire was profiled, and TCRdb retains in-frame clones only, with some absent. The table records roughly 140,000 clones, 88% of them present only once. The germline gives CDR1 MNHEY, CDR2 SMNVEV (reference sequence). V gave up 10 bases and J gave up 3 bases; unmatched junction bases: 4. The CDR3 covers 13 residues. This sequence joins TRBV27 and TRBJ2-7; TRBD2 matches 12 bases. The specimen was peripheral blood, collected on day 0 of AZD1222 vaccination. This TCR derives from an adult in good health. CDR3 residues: CATSLAGGYEQYF. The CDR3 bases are TGTGCCACCTCACTAGCGGGGGGCTACGAGCAGTACTTC.